This T cell receptor (beta chain) was profiled in a study of radiotherapy plus CTLA-4 blockade in lung cancer. Across the study: Disease control was seen in 30% to 35% of patients, objective responses in about 19%.

V was pared by 7 bases and J by 1 base, with 7 bases of the junction left unmatched. Germline CDR1 MNHNS, CDR2 SASEGT. The CDR3 length is 15 residues. There are a few counts of this clone. TCRdb's table, derived via immunoSEQ multiplex PCR, lists solely in-frame clones and lacks some. The sample holds 40,000 to 50,000 clones; 75% to 90% are singletons and the top ten take 2.5% to 4%. The source was peripheral blood, collected from a patient treated with radiotherapy plus ipilimumab. The rearrangement uses TRBV6-1 and TRBJ1-5; 7 bases map to TRBD1. This receptor was taken from a human donor with non-small cell lung cancer who had stable disease on radiotherapy plus ipilimumab. Written as DNA, the CDR3 is TGTGCCAGCACCCCGGGACAGTTAAGCAATCAGCCCCAGCATTTT. It is translated as CASTPGQLSNQPQHF.